This T cell receptor (beta chain) was sequenced during a study of human T cells and chemical hapten exposure. The sample's time point: patch test 2, 6 weeks after DPC sensitization. Described treatment: therapeutic diphenylcyclopropenone sensitization with weekly scalp DPC. The V gene's germline CDR1 is MDHEN and CDR2 SYDVKM. J lost 5 bases, V lost 3 bases, and 21 bases had no gene match. The CDR3 runs to 19 residues. This clonotype was picked up a small number of times. Using its own MiXCR run on the RACE reads, TCRdb lists one record per CDR3 protein. This table has around 130,000 distinct CDR3 sequences, 12% appearing once.

The V gene is TRBV28, the J gene TRBJ2-7, with 8 bases fitting TRBD1. The input for sequencing was whole blood, taken in connection with sensitization to the hapten diphenylcyclopropenone (DPC). The receptor was isolated from a woman in her forties or fifties with alopecia areata. Some clones in this sample may be carry-over from other donors' samples. This chain's CDR3 is CASSFKPGQVGPWSDEQYF. The CDR3 DNA reads as TGTGCCAGCAGTTTCAAACCGGGACAGGTGGGCCCCTGGAGCGACGAGCAGTACTTC.